This T cell receptor (beta chain) was identified in a study of shared clonotypes between healthy human individuals. At the level of the study: Three CD4 naive, three CD4 memory, two CD8 naive and one CD8 memory plate were used per donor. Findings and caveats of the study: Non-shared clonotypes showed lower generation probabilities than clonotypes common to all four donors.

This clone appeared a few times. What it recognizes is unknown. Both subsets, CD45RA+ naive and CD45RA-negative memory, were split from the CD4+ cells. The table came from immunoSEQ multiplex PCR; TCRdb's copy has only in-frame clones and leaves some out. This table has about a million clones, about 72% appearing once. The specimen was memory CD4+ T cells from PBMCs. Indicated subset: CD45RA-negative fraction. The TCR was taken from a man aged 18 to 35 in good health. Some clones in this sample may be carry-over from other donors' samples.

The CDR3: CASSQDRGALGYTF. For the CDR3, the DNA is TGCGCCAGCAGCCAAGATCGGGGGGCTCTTGGCTACACCTTC. The chain joins TRBV4-3 to TRBJ1-2; the D gene is possibly TRBD1 (6 bases). V lost 0 bases to trimming and J lost 7 bases, with 12 bases between them. This CDR3 spans 14 amino acids. Germline V gives CDR1 LGHNA, CDR2 YSLEER.